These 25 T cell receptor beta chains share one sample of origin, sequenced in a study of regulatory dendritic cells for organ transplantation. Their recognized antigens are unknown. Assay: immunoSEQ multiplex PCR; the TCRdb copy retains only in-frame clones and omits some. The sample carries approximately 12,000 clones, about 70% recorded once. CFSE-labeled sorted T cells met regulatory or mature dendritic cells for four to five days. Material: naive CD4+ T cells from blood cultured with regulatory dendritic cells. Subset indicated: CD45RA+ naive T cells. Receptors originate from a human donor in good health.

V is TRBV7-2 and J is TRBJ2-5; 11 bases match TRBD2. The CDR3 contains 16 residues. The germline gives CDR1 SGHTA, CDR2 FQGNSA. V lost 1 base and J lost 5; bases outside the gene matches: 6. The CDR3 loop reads CASSLGVSGGAETQYF. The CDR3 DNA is TGTGCCAGCAGCTTAGGAGTTAGCGGGGGGGCGGAGACCCAGTACTTC.

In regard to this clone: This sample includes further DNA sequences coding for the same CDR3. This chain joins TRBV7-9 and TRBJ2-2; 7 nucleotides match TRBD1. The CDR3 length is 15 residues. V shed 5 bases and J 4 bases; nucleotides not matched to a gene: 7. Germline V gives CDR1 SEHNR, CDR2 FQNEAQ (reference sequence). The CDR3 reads CASSRDRVVTGELFF. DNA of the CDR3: TGTGCCAGCAGCCGGGACAGAGTTGTCACCGGGGAGCTGTTTTTT.

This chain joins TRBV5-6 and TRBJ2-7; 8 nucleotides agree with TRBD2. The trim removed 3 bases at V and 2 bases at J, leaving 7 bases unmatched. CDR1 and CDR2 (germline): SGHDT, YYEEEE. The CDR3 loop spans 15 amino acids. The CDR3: CASSSIAGRAYEQYF. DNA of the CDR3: TGTGCCAGCAGCTCAATAGCGGGGAGAGCCTACGAGCAGTACTTC.

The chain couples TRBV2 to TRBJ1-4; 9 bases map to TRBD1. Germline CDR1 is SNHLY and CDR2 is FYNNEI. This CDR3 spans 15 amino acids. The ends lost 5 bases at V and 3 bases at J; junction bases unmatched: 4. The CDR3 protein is CASSLQGAANEKLFF. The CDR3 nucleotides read TGTGCCAGCAGTTTACAGGGGGCGGCTAATGAAAAACTGTTTTTT.

CDR3 region: CATSRDYRAMNTEAFF. The CDR3 bases are TGTGCCACCAGCAGAGATTACAGGGCTATGAACACTGAAGCTTTCTTT. The rearrangement joins TRBV15 to TRBJ1-1; a possible D gene is TRBD1 (6 bases). CDR1 is LNHNV, CDR2 YYDKDF, per germline (reference sequence). V lost 0 bases and J 0 bases, leaving 11 bases between the germline ends. The CDR3 runs 16 residues.

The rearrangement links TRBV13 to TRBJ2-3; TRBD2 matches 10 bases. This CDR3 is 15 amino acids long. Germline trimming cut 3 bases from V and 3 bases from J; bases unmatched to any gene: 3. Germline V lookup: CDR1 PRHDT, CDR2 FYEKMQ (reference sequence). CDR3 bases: TGTGCCAGCAGCTTTAGCGGGGGGTTAACAGATACGCAGTATTTT. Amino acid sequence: CASSFSGGLTDTQYF.

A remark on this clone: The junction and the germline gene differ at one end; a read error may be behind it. The CDR3 sequence is CASSLVRDRNTGEPFF. The CDR3 coding sequence is TGTGCCAGCAGCTTGGTACGGGACAGGAACACCGGGGAGCCGTTTTTT. The chain employs TRBV11-2 and TRBJ2-2, with 8 bases aligning to TRBD1. CDR1 and CDR2 (germline): SGHAT, FQNNGV. The CDR3 loop spans 16 amino acids. Complete variable domain (other parts from reference TRBV11-2 and TRBJ2-2): EAGVAQSPRYKIIEKRQSVAFWCNPISGHATLYWYQQILGQGPKLLIQFQNNGVVDDSQLPKDRFSAERLKGVDSTLKIQPAKLEDSAVYLCASSLVRDRNTGEPFFGEGSRLTVL.

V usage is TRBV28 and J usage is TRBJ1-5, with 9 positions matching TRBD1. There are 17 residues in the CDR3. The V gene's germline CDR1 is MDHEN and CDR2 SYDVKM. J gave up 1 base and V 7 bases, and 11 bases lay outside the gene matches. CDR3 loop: CASISGGQGTSNQPQHF. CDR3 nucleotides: TGTGCCAGCATTTCAGGGGGACAGGGCACCAGCAATCAGCCCCAGCATTTT.

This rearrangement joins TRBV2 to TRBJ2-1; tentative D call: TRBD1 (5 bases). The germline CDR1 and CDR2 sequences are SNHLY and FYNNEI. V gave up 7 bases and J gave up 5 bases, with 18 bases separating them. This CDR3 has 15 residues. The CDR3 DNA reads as TGTGCCAGCATGGAAGGGGCACTACTACACAATGAGCAGTTCTTC. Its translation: CASMEGALLHNEQFF.

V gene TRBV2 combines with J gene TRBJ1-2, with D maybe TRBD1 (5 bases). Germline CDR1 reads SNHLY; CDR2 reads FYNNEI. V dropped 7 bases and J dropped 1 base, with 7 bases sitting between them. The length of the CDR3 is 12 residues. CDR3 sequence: CASKRGNYGYTF. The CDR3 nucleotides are TGTGCCAGCAAAAGGGGTAACTATGGCTACACCTTC.

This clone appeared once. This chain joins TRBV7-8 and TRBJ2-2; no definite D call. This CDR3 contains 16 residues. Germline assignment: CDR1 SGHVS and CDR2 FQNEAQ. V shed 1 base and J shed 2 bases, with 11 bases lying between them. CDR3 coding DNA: TGTGCCAGCAGCTTAGTGTCAGATTCTAACACCGGGGAGCTGTTTTTT. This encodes CASSLVSDSNTGELFF.

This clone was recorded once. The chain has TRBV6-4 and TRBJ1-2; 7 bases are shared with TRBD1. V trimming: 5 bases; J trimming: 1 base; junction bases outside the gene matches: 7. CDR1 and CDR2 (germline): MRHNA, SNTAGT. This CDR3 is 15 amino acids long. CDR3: CASSYSQGGNYGYTF. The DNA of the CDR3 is TGTGCCAGCAGTTATTCGCAGGGGGGTAACTATGGCTACACCTTC.

The CDR3: CASSKDRVRDTQYF. CDR3 DNA: TGTGCCAGCAGCAAGGACAGGGTTCGGGATACGCAGTATTTT. This chain uses TRBV6-5 with TRBJ2-3; 8 bases agree with TRBD1. The CDR3 sequence is 14 residues long. The V gene's germline CDR1 is MNHEY and CDR2 SVGAGI. The V and J ends lost 6 bases and 6 bases, in that order; junction bases with no gene match: 8.

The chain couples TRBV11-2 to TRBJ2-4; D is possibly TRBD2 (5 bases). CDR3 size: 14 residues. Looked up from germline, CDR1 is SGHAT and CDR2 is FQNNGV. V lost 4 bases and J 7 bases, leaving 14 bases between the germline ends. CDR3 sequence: CASSSRTGWNIQYF. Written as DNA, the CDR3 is TGTGCCAGCAGCTCCCGGACTGGCTGGAACATTCAGTACTTC.

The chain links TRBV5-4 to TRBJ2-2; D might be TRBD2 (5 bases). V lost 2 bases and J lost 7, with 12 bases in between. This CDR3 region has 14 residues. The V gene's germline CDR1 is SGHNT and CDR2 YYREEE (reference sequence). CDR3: CASSFFGVNGELFF. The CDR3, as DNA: TGTGCCAGCAGCTTCTTCGGGGTTAACGGGGAGCTGTTTTTT.

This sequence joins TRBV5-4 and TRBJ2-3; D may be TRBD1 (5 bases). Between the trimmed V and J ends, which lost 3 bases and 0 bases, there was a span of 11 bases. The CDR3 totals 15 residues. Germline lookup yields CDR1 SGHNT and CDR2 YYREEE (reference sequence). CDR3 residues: CASSSRRDSTDTQYF. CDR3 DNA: TGTGCCAGCAGCTCGCGCAGGGATAGCACAGATACGCAGTATTTT.

CDR3 nucleotide sequence: TGTGCCAGTAGCTTGGAGGTGAGCTCCTACAATGAGCAGTTCTTC. Translated, it gives CASSLEVSSYNEQFF. This rearrangement joins TRBV19 to TRBJ2-1; the D gene is possibly TRBD2 (5 bases). There are 15 residues in the CDR3. Trimming stripped 6 bases from V and 0 bases from J, with 12 bases between. Germline CDR1 and CDR2: LNHDA and SQIVND (reference sequence).

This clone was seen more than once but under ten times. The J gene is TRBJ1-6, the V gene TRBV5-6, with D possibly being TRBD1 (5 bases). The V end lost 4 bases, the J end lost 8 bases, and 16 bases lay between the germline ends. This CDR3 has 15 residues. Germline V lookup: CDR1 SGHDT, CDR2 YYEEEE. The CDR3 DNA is TGTGCCAGCAGCCCCCGGCTGGGGCTTTATTCACCCCTCCACTTT. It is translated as CASSPRLGLYSPLHF. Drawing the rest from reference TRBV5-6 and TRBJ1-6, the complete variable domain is DAGVTQSPTHLIKTRGQQVTLRCSPKSGHDTVSWYQQALGQGPQFIFQYYEEEERQRGNFPDRFSGHQFPNYSSELNVNALLLGDSALYLCASSPRLGLYSPLHFGNGTRLTVT.

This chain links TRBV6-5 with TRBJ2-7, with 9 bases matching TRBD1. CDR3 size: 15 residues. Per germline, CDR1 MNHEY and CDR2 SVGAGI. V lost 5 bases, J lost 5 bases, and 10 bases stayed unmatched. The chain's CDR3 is CASSTGRDRANEQYF. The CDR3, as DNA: TGTGCCAGCAGTACCGGCCGGGACAGGGCGAACGAGCAGTACTTC.

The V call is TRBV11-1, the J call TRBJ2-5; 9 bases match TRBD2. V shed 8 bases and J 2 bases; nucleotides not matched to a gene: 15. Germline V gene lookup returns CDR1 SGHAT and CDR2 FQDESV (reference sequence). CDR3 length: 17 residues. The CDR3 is CASSLRPAGGDQETQYF. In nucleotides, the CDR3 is TGTGCCAGCTCACTAAGACCCGCGGGGGGGGATCAAGAGACCCAGTACTTC.

CDR3 region: CASSPPSGELFF. In DNA form, the CDR3 reads TGTGCCAGCTCACCACCCTCCGGGGAGCTGTTTTTT. This sequence joins TRBV18 and TRBJ2-2; D gene unclear. CDR3 length: 12 residues. Deletions cut 0 bases from V and 6 bases from J, with 2 bases between. From germline, CDR1 is KGHSH and CDR2 LQKENI.

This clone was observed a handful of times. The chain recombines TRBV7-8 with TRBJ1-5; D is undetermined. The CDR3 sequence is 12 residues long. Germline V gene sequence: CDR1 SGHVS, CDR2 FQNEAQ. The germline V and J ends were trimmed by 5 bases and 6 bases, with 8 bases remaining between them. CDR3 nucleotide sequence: TGTGCCAGCAGCCCAGTGGCTCAGCCCCAGCATTTT. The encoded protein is CASSPVAQPQHF.

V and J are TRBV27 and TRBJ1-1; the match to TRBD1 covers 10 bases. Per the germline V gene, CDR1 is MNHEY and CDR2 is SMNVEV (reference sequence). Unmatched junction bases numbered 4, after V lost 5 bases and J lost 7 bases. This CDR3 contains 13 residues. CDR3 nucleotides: TGTGCCAGCAGTCCAGGGACAGGGGATGAAGCTTTCTTT. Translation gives CASSPGTGDEAFF.

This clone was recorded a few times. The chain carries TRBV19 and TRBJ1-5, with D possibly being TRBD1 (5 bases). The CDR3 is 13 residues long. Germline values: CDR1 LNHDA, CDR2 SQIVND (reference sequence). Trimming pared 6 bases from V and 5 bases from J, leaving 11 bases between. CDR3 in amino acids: CASSDPRDQPQHF. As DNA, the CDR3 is TGTGCCAGTAGCGACCCCAGGGATCAGCCCCAGCATTTT.

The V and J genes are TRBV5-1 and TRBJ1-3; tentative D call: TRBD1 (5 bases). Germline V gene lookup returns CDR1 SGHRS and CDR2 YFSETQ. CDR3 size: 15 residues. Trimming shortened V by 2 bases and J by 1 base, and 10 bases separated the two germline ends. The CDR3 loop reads CASSFSQGSGNTIYF. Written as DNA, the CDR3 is TGCGCCAGCAGCTTCTCTCAGGGATCTGGAAACACCATATATTTT.